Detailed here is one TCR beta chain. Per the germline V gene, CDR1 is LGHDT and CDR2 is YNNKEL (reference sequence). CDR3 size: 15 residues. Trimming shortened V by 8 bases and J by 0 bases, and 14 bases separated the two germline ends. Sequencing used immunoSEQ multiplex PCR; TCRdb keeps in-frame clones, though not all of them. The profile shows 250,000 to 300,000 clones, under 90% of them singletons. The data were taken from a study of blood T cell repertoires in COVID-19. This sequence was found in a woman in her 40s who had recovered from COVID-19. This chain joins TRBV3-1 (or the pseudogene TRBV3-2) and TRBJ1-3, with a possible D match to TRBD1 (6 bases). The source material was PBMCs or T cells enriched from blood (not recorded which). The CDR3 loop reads CASRARGGSGNTIYF. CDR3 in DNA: TGTGCCAGCCGCGCTAGGGGGGGCTCTGGAAACACCATATATTTT.